This TCR beta chain was sequenced during a study of blood T cells in healthy people across ages. Per the germline V gene, CDR1 is SGHRS and CDR2 is YFSETQ. The V gene lost 2 bases and the J gene lost 11 bases, with 16 bases spanning the gap. The CDR3 covers 13 residues. This clonotype was picked up a small number of times. The second PCR ran roughly 6 to 12 cycles with a sample-barcoded 5' primer and J-beta primers. TCRdb re-called the 5' RACE reads through MiXCR, storing one row per CDR3 protein. This table has around 1,000,000 distinct CDR3 sequences, approximately 38% appearing once. The TCR comes from a man younger than 35 in good health. This chain joins TRBV5-1 and TRBJ2-5; D remains unclear. What was sequenced was blood. The DNA of the CDR3 is TGCGCCAGCAGCTTACGGACCACATCTGAGCAGTACTTC. Residues: CASSLRTTSEQYF.